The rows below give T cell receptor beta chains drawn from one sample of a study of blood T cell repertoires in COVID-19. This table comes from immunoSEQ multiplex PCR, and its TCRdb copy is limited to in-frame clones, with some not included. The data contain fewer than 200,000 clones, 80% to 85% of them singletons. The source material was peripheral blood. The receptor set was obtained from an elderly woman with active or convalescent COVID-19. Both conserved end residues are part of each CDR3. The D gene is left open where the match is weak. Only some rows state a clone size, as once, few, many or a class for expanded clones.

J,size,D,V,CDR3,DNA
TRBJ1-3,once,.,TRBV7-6,CASSLGGQGIVGNTIYF,TGTGCCAGCAGCTTAGGGGGGCAGGGTATAGTCGGAAACACCATATATTTT
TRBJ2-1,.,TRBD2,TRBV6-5,CASKQTGLTNNEQFF,TGTGCCAGCAAGCAGACGGGACTAACCAACAATGAGCAGTTCTTC
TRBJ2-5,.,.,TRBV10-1,CASSAFGVGRETQYF,TGCGCCAGCAGTGCTTTCGGGGTCGGCCGAGAGACCCAGTACTTC
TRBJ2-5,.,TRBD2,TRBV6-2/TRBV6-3,CASSYTRLAGEETQYF,TGTGCCAGCAGTTACACCCGACTAGCGGGGGAAGAGACCCAGTACTTC
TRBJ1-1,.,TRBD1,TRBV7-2,CASSLDRGPNTEAFF,TGTGCCAGCAGCTTGGACAGGGGTCCGAACACTGAAGCTTTCTTT
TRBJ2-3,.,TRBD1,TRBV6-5,CASSTGGRNTQYF,TGTGCCAGCTCAACAGGGGGCAGGAATACGCAGTATTTT
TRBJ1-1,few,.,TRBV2,CASPGEGITEAFF,TGTGCCAGCCCAGGGGAGGGGATCACTGAAGCTTTCTTT
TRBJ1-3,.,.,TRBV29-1,CSVEGTLSGNTIYF,TGCAGCGTTGAGGGGACACTCTCTGGAAACACCATATATTTT
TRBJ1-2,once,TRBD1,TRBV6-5,CASRTGTDYYGYTF,TGTGCCAGCAGAACCGGGACAGACTACTATGGCTACACCTTC
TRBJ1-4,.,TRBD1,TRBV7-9,CASSLGDRGKSNEKLFF,TGTGCCAGCAGCTTAGGGGACAGGGGGAAATCTAATGAAAAACTGTTTTTT